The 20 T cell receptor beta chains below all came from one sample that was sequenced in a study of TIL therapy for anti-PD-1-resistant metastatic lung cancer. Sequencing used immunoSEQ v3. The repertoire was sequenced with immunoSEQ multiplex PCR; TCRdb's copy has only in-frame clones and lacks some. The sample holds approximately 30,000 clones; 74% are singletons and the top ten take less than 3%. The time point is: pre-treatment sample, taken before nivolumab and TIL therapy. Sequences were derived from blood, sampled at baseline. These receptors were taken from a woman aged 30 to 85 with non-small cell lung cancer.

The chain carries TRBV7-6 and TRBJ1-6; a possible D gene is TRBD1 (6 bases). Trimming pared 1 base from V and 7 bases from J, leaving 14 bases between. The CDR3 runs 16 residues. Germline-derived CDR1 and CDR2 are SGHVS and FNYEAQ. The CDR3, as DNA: TGTGCCAGCAGCTTAGTGGGGGGCGCATCGAATTCACCCCTCCACTTT. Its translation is CASSLVGGASNSPLHF.

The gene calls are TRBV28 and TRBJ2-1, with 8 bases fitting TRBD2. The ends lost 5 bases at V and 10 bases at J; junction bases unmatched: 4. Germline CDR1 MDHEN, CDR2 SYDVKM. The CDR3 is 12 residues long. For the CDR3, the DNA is TGTGCCAGCAGTAGACTAGCGTACGAGCAGTTCTTC. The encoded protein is CASSRLAYEQFF.

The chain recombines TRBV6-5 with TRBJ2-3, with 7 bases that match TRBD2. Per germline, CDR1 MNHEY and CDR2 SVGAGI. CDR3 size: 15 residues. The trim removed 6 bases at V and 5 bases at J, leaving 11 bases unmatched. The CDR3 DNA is TGTGCCAGCAGAGAACTAGCGAATTTGATAGATACGCAGTATTTT. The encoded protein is CASRELANLIDTQYF.

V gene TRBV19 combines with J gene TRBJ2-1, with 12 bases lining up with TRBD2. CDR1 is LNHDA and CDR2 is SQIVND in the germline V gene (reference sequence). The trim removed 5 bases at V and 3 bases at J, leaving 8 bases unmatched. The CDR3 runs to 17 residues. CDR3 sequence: CASSLSGTSGFYNEQFF. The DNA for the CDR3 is TGTGCCAGTAGTCTCTCGGGGACTAGCGGGTTCTACAATGAGCAGTTCTTC.

The chain's CDR3 is CASSHPQERNQETQYF. DNA for the CDR3: TGTGCCAGCAGTCATCCCCAGGAGCGCAATCAAGAGACCCAGTACTTC. This rearrangement joins TRBV2 to TRBJ2-5; D not certain. Germline V gene data show CDR1 as SNHLY and CDR2 as FYNNEI. V was trimmed by 5 bases and J by 2 bases, leaving 18 bases between them. CDR3 size: 16 residues.

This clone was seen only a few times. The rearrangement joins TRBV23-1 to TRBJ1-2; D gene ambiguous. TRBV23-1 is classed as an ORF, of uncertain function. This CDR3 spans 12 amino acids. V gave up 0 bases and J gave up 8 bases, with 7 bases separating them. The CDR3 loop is CASSQSTGGYTF. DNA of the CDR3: TGCGCCAGCAGTCAATCAACGGGAGGCTACACCTTC.

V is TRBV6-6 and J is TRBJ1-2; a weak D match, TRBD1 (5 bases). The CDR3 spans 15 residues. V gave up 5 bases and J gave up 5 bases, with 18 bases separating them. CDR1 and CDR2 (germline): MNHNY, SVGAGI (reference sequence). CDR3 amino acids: CASSISRGGGYGYTF. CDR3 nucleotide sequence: TGTGCCAGCAGTATAAGCCGCGGGGGAGGGTATGGCTACACCTTC.

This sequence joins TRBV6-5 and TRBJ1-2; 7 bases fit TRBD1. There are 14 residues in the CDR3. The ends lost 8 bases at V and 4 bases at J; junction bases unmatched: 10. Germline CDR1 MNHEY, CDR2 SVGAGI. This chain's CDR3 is CASQVRQGVYGYTF. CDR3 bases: TGTGCCAGCCAAGTAAGACAGGGAGTCTATGGCTACACCTTC.

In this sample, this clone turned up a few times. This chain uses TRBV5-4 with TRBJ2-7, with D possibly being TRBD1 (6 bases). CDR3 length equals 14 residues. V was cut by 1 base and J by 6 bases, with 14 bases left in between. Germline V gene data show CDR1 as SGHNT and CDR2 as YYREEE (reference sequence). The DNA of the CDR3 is TGTGCCAGCAGCTTGTGGAACAGGGCCGTCGAGCAGTACTTC. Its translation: CASSLWNRAVEQYF.

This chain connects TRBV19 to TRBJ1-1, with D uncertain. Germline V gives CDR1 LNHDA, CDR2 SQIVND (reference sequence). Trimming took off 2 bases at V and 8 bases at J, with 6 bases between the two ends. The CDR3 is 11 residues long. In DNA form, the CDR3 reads TGTGCCAGTAGTATAAAGACAGAAGCTTTCTTT. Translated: CASSIKTEAFF.

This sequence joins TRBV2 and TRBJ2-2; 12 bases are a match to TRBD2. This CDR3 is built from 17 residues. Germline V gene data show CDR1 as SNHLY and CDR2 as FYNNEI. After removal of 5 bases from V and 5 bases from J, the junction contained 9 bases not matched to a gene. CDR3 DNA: TGTGCCAGCAGTCCCAGGACTAGCGGGAAAAGAACCGGGGAGCTGTTTTTT. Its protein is CASSPRTSGKRTGELFF.

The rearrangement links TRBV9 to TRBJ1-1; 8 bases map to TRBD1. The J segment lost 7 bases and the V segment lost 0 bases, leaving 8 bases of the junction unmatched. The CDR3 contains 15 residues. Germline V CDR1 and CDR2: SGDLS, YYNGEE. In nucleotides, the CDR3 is TGTGCCAGCAGCGTAGGCAGGGGGCCCAGGGGTGAAGCTTTCTTT. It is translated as CASSVGRGPRGEAFF.

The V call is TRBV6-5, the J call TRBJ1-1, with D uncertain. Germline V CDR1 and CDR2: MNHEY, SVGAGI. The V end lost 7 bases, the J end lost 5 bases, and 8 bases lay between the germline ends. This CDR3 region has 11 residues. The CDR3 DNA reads TGTGCCAGCACGAGAGGAACTGAAGCTTTCTTT. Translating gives CASTRGTEAFF.

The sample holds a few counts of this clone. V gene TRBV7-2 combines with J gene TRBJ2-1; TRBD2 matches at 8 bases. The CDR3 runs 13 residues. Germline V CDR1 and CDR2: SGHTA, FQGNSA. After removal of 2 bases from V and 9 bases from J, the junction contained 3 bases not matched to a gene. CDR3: CASSLLAGSEQFF. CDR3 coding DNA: TGTGCCAGCAGCTTACTAGCGGGTAGTGAGCAGTTCTTC.

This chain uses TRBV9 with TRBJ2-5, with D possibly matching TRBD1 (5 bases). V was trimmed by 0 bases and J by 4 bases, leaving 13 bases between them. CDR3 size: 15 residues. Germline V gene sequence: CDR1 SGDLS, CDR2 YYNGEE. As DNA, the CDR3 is TGTGCCAGCAGCGTAGAGACAGTCTCGGGAGAGACCCAGTACTTC. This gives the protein CASSVETVSGETQYF.

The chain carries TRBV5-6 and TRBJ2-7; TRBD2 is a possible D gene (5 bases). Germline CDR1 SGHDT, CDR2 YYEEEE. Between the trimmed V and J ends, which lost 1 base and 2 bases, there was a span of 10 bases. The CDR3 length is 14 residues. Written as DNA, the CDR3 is TGTGCCAGCAGCTTGATGTCTAGCCCCTACGAGCAGTACTTC. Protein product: CASSLMSSPYEQYF.

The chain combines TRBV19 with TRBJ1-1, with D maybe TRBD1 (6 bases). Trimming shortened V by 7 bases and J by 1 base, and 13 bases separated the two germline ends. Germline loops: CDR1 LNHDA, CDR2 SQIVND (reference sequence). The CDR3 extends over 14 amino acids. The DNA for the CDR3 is TGTGCCAGTATACGGGGGCGTAGGAACACTGAAGCTTTCTTT. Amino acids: CASIRGRRNTEAFF.

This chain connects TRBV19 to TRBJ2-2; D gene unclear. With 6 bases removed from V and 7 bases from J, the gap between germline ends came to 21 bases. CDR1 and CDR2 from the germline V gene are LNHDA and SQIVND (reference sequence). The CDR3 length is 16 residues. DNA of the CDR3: TGTGCCAGTAGATCGTTGAGGACGGAATCCCTCGGGGAGCTGTTTTTT. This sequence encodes CASRSLRTESLGELFF.

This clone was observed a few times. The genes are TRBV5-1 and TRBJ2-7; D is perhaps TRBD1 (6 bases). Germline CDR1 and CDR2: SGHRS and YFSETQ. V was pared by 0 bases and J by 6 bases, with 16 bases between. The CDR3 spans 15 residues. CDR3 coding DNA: TGCGCCAGCAGCTTGGGAATGACAGGATCGGGCGAGCAGTACTTC. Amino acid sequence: CASSLGMTGSGEQYF.

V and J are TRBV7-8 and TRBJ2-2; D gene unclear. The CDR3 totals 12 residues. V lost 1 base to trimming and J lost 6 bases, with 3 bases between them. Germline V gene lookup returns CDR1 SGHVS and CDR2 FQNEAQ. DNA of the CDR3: TGTGCCAGCAGCTTAGAGGCCGGGGAGCTGTTTTTT. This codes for CASSLEAGELFF.